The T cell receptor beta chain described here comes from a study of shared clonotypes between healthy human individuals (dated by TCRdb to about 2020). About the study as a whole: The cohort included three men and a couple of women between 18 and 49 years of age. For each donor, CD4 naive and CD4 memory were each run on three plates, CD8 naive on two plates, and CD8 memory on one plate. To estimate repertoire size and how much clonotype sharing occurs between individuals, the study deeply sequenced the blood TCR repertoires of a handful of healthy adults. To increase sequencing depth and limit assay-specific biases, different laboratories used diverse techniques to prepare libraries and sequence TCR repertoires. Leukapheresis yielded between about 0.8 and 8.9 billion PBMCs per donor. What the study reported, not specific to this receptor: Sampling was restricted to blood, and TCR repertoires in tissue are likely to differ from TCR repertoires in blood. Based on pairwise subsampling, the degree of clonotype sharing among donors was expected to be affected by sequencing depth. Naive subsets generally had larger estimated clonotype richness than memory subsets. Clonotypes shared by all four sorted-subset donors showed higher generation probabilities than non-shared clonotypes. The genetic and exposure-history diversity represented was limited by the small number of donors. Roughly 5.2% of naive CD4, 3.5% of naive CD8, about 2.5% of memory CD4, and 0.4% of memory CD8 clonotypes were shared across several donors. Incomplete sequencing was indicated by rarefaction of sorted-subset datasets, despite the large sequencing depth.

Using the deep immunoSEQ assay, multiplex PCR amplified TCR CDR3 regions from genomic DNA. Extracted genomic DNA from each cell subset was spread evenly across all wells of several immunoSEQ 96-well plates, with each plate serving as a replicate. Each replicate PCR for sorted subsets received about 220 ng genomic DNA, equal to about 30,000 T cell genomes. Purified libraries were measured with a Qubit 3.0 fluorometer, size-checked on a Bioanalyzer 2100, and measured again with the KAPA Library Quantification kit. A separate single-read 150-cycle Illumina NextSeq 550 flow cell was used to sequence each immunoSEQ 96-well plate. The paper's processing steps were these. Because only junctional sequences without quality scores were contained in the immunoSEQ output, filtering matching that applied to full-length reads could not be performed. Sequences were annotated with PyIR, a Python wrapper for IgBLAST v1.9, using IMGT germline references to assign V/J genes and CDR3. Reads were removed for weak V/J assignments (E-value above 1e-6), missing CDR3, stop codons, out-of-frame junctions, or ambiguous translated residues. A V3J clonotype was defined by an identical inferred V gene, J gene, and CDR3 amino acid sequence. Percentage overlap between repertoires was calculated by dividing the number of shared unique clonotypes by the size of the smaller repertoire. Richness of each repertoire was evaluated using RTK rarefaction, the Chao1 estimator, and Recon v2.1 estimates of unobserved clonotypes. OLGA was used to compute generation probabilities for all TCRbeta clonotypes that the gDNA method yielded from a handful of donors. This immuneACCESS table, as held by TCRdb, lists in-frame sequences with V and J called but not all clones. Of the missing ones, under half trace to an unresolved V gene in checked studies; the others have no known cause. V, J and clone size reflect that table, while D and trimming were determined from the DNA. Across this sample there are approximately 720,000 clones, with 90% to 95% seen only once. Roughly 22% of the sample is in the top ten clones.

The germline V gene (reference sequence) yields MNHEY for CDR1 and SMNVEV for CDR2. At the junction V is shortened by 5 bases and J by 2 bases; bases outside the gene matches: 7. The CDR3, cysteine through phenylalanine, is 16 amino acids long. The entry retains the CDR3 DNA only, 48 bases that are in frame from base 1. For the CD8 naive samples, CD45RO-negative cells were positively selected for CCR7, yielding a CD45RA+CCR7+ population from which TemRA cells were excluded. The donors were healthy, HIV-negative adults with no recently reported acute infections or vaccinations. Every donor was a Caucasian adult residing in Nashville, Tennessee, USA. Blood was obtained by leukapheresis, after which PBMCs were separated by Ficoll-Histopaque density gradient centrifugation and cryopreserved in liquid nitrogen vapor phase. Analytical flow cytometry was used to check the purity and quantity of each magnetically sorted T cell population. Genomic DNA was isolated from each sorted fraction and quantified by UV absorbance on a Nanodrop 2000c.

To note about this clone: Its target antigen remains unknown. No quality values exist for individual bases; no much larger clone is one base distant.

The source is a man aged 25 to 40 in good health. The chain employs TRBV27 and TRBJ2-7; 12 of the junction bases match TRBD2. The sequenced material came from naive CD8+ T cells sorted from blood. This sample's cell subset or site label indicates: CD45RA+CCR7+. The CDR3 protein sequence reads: CASSSLTSGSAYEQYF. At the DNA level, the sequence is TGTGCCAGCAGTAGCCTGACTAGCGGGAGCGCCTACGAGCAGTACTTC.